Listed below are T cell receptor beta chains from one sample, sequenced in a study of T cells in localized non-small cell lung cancer. Sequencing used immunoSEQ multiplex PCR; TCRdb keeps in-frame clones, though not all of them. This sample yields under 5,500 clones, of which roughly 33% are seen a single time; approximately 8.1% belongs to the top ten. Sequencing used lung tumor tissue, obtained before any cancer treatment. The receptors were sampled from a female donor of 60 years or more with stage I lung adenocarcinoma. Each CDR3 is given with its conserved first and last residue. A D gene is named only where the DNA matches it firmly. For some rows the clone size is stated as once, few or many, or as a class when expanded; others skip it.

d_call: TRBD1
j_call: TRBJ2-3
v_call: TRBV2
clone_size: NA
cdr3_nt: TGTGCCAGCAGACGAGCACAGGGGGAGAGAGATACGCAGTATTTT
cdr3_aa: CASRRAQGERDTQYF

d_call: NA
j_call: TRBJ1-1
v_call: TRBV1
clone_size: NA
cdr3_nt: NA
cdr3_aa: CASSQVGQGAGTEAFF

d_call: NA
j_call: TRBJ2-1
v_call: TRBV10-2
clone_size: NA
cdr3_nt: TGCGCCAGCAAATGGCGGGGGCCCCAAAAAGTATACAATGAGCAGTTCTTC
cdr3_aa: CASKWRGPQKVYNEQFF

d_call: NA
j_call: TRBJ1-1
v_call: TRBV29-1
clone_size: once
cdr3_nt: TGCAGCGTTGGGGGGGACAACGCTTTCACTGAAGCTTTCTTT
cdr3_aa: CSVGGDNAFTEAFF

d_call: TRBD1
j_call: TRBJ2-7
v_call: TRBV30
clone_size: NA
cdr3_nt: TGTGCCTGGGAACCTGGACAGGAAGATTTCGACGAGCAGTACTTC
cdr3_aa: CAWEPGQEDFDEQYF

d_call: TRBD2
j_call: TRBJ2-3
v_call: TRBV10-2
clone_size: NA
cdr3_nt: TGCGCCACCCAGTGGAGGAGCGGGGGGTTGAAGACAGATACGCAGTATTTT
cdr3_aa: CATQWRSGGLKTDTQYF

d_call: TRBD1
j_call: TRBJ2-2
v_call: TRBV15
clone_size: few
cdr3_nt: TGTGCCACCAGCAGAGATCCAGGGGGTAGGACCGGGGAGCTGTTTTTT
cdr3_aa: CATSRDPGGRTGELFF

d_call: TRBD2
j_call: TRBJ2-6
v_call: TRBV11-3
clone_size: NA
cdr3_nt: TGTGCCAGCAGCTTAAGGGAGGGGAGCTCTGGGGCCAACGTCCTGACTTTC
cdr3_aa: CASSLREGSSGANVLTF

d_call: NA
j_call: TRBJ1-5
v_call: TRBV11-3
clone_size: few
cdr3_nt: TGTGCCAGCAGCTTATTTAGGACTACTAGCAATCAGCCCCAGCATTTT
cdr3_aa: CASSLFRTTSNQPQHF

d_call: NA
j_call: TRBJ2-2
v_call: TRBV9
clone_size: NA
cdr3_nt: TGTGCCAGCAGTTGGGTAATGACCGGGGAGCTGTTTTTT
cdr3_aa: CASSWVMTGELFF

d_call: TRBD1
j_call: TRBJ1-1
v_call: TRBV9
clone_size: NA
cdr3_nt: TGTGCCAGCACCTCTCCGACAGGGCGAGCTTTCTTT
cdr3_aa: CASTSPTGRAFF

d_call: NA
j_call: TRBJ1-1
v_call: TRBV6-8
clone_size: few
cdr3_nt: TGTGCCAGCAGAACGATGAACACTGAAGCTTTCTTT
cdr3_aa: CASRTMNTEAFF

d_call: NA
j_call: TRBJ1-5
v_call: TRBV28
clone_size: medium-sized
cdr3_nt: TGTGCCAGCAGTCCTCTACAGGGAAGCAATCAGCCCCAGCATTTT
cdr3_aa: CASSPLQGSNQPQHF

d_call: NA
j_call: TRBJ1-2
v_call: TRBV29-1
clone_size: NA
cdr3_nt: TGCAGCGTTGATGAGGGATCGAGAAATGGCTACACCTTC
cdr3_aa: CSVDEGSRNGYTF

d_call: NA
j_call: TRBJ1-4
v_call: TRBV18
clone_size: once
cdr3_nt: TGTGCCAGCTCACCGACGACGGCAACTAATGAAAAACTGTTTTTT
cdr3_aa: CASSPTTATNEKLFF

d_call: TRBD1
j_call: TRBJ2-3
v_call: TRBV6-8
clone_size: few
cdr3_nt: TGTGCCGTCAAGGGGGCGTCCACAGATACGCAGTATTTT
cdr3_aa: CAVKGASTDTQYF

d_call: TRBD2
j_call: TRBJ2-3
v_call: TRBV11-3
clone_size: NA
cdr3_nt: TGTGCCAGCTCCCGGGGAGGGGAGGGCGCAGATACGCAGTATTTT
cdr3_aa: CASSRGGEGADTQYF

d_call: NA
j_call: TRBJ1-3
v_call: TRBV11-3
clone_size: few
cdr3_nt: TGTGCCAGCAGCCCCGGGTGGGTCGGTAACACCATATATTTT
cdr3_aa: CASSPGWVGNTIYF

d_call: TRBD1
j_call: TRBJ2-2
v_call: TRBV15
clone_size: few
cdr3_nt: TGTGCCACCAGCAGAGATCATACGGGACAGGGGTTCCCCGGGGAGCTGTTTTTT
cdr3_aa: CATSRDHTGQGFPGELFF

d_call: TRBD1
j_call: TRBJ2-3
v_call: TRBV18
clone_size: NA
cdr3_nt: TGTGCCAGCTCACCAAGACAGGGTGTTGGCGCGGATACGCAGTATTTT
cdr3_aa: CASSPRQGVGADTQYF

d_call: NA
j_call: TRBJ2-4
v_call: TRBV19
clone_size: few
cdr3_nt: TGTGCCAGTAGTATCGTGGGGGGAGAAAACATTCAGTACTTC
cdr3_aa: CASSIVGGENIQYF

d_call: NA
j_call: TRBJ1-1
v_call: TRBV10-2
clone_size: NA
cdr3_nt: TGCGCCAGCAGTGATAGCGAGGGGAGCACTGAAGCTTTCTTT
cdr3_aa: CASSDSEGSTEAFF

d_call: NA
j_call: TRBJ1-6
v_call: TRBV10-2
clone_size: NA
cdr3_nt: TGCGCCAGCAGTGAGTGGGACGGCGTTTCACCCCTCCACTTT
cdr3_aa: CASSEWDGVSPLHF

d_call: TRBD2
j_call: TRBJ2-1
v_call: TRBV6-8
clone_size: NA
cdr3_nt: TGTGCCATCAGTGTCGGGGCGGGGGAGGAATACAATGAGCAGTTCTTC
cdr3_aa: CAISVGAGEEYNEQFF

d_call: NA
j_call: TRBJ1-1
v_call: TRBV5-1
clone_size: NA
cdr3_nt: TGCGCCAGCAGCGTGGACTCTCAGGGGCCCTACACTGAAGCTTTCTTT
cdr3_aa: CASSVDSQGPYTEAFF

d_call: TRBD1
j_call: TRBJ1-5
v_call: TRBV19
clone_size: NA
cdr3_nt: TGTGCCAGTAGTATCTCGACAGGGCTACCAGATCAGCCCCAGCATTTT
cdr3_aa: CASSISTGLPDQPQHF

d_call: NA
j_call: TRBJ2-2
v_call: TRBV14
clone_size: NA
cdr3_nt: TGTGCCAGCAGCCACCTCCAGGGGTGGACCGGGGAGCTGTTTTTT
cdr3_aa: CASSHLQGWTGELFF

d_call: NA
j_call: TRBJ2-7
v_call: TRBV9
clone_size: NA
cdr3_nt: TGTGCCAGCAGCGCAGGGGACGGATCCGAGCAGTACTTC
cdr3_aa: CASSAGDGSEQYF

d_call: NA
j_call: TRBJ1-6
v_call: TRBV10-2
clone_size: NA
cdr3_nt: TGCGCCAGCAGTGCCCTACAGGGTTCACCCCTCCACTTT
cdr3_aa: CASSALQGSPLHF

d_call: TRBD1
j_call: TRBJ2-7
v_call: TRBV28
clone_size: NA
cdr3_nt: TGTGCCAGCAGTTTACCGCGCCTCGTCGGGACAGGGAACTACGAGCAGTACTTC
cdr3_aa: CASSLPRLVGTGNYEQYF

d_call: NA
j_call: TRBJ1-5
v_call: TRBV19
clone_size: NA
cdr3_nt: TGTGCCAGTAGCGGGGGGCGCAGACTTAATCAGCCCCAGCATTTT
cdr3_aa: CASSGGRRLNQPQHF

d_call: NA
j_call: TRBJ1-3
v_call: TRBV9
clone_size: NA
cdr3_nt: TGTGCCAGCAGCGTAGCTACCGGGAACTCTGGAAACACCATATATTTT
cdr3_aa: CASSVATGNSGNTIYF

d_call: TRBD1
j_call: TRBJ2-5
v_call: TRBV12-5
clone_size: large
cdr3_nt: TGTGCTAGTGGTTTGGGCTCACAGGGGATGCAGACCCAGTACTTC
cdr3_aa: CASGLGSQGMQTQYF

d_call: NA
j_call: TRBJ2-1
v_call: TRBV5-1
clone_size: NA
cdr3_nt: TGCGCCAGCAGCTTGTTAGGAGGGGGTCCCTACAATGAGCAGTTCTTC
cdr3_aa: CASSLLGGGPYNEQFF

d_call: NA
j_call: TRBJ1-6
v_call: TRBV15
clone_size: NA
cdr3_nt: TGTGCCACCAGCATTCGGACAGAGGGTAATTCACCCCTCCACTTT
cdr3_aa: CATSIRTEGNSPLHF

d_call: NA
j_call: TRBJ1-1
v_call: TRBV30
clone_size: once
cdr3_nt: TGTGCCTGGGGTCCGGCCGGAGGTATCACTGAAGCTTTCTTT
cdr3_aa: CAWGPAGGITEAFF

d_call: TRBD1
j_call: TRBJ2-3
v_call: TRBV11-3
clone_size: NA
cdr3_nt: TGTGCCAGCAGCCCCAATAGGCCGGGACAGGGAAGCTCAGATACGCAGTATTTT
cdr3_aa: CASSPNRPGQGSSDTQYF

d_call: TRBD2
j_call: TRBJ2-1
v_call: TRBV11-3
clone_size: medium-sized
cdr3_nt: TGTGCCAGCAGCTTAGTATGGACTAGCTACAATGAGCAGTTCTTC
cdr3_aa: CASSLVWTSYNEQFF

d_call: NA
j_call: TRBJ2-1
v_call: TRBV6-4
clone_size: NA
cdr3_nt: TGTGCCAGCAGTTACCGCGGATACAATGAGCAGTTCTTC
cdr3_aa: CASSYRGYNEQFF

d_call: NA
j_call: TRBJ2-2
v_call: TRBV11-3
clone_size: large
cdr3_nt: TGTGCCAGCAGCTTAGGGACAACACTCACCGGGGAGCTGTTTTTT
cdr3_aa: CASSLGTTLTGELFF

d_call: NA
j_call: TRBJ1-1
v_call: TRBV9
clone_size: few
cdr3_nt: TGTGCCAGCAGCGAAACGGCGGGAGAGGCTTTCTTT
cdr3_aa: CASSETAGEAFF

d_call: TRBD1
j_call: TRBJ2-3
v_call: TRBV11-3
clone_size: medium-sized
cdr3_nt: TGTGCCAGCAGCTCAGGACAGGGGATAGATACGCAGTATTTT
cdr3_aa: CASSSGQGIDTQYF

d_call: NA
j_call: TRBJ2-7
v_call: TRBV18
clone_size: NA
cdr3_nt: TGTGCCAGCTCAACCCAAAGCTCTGAGCAGTACTTC
cdr3_aa: CASSTQSSEQYF

d_call: NA
j_call: TRBJ1-2
v_call: TRBV30
clone_size: NA
cdr3_nt: TGTGCCTGGAGACGGCCGGGAGCGGATGGCTACACCTTC
cdr3_aa: CAWRRPGADGYTF

d_call: NA
j_call: TRBJ1-1
v_call: TRBV19
clone_size: once
cdr3_nt: TGTGCCAGTAGGCCGGGACTGGGGACTGAAGCTTTCTTT
cdr3_aa: CASRPGLGTEAFF

d_call: TRBD1
j_call: TRBJ1-5
v_call: TRBV6-1
clone_size: NA
cdr3_nt: TGTGCCAGCAGTGAAGGGACAGGGGGAAATCAGCCCCAGCATTTT
cdr3_aa: CASSEGTGGNQPQHF

d_call: NA
j_call: TRBJ1-3
v_call: TRBV6-8
clone_size: few
cdr3_nt: TGTGCCATCAGTCCAGCGGGAGGGGCTGGAAACACCATATATTTT
cdr3_aa: CAISPAGGAGNTIYF

d_call: TRBD1
j_call: TRBJ1-1
v_call: TRBV10-2
clone_size: NA
cdr3_nt: TGCGCCAGCACCTTCAGAAGGACAGGAATGTTAGTGGCTGAAGCTTTCTTT
cdr3_aa: CASTFRRTGMLVAEAFF

d_call: NA
j_call: TRBJ2-3
v_call: TRBV6-8
clone_size: NA
cdr3_nt: TGTGCCAGCAGAGCCACGCGGCGCACAGATACGCAGTATTTT
cdr3_aa: CASRATRRTDTQYF

d_call: NA
j_call: TRBJ2-1
v_call: TRBV5-1
clone_size: NA
cdr3_nt: TGCGCCAGCAGCTTGGAGGACGTTAGCAATGAGCAGTTCTTC
cdr3_aa: CASSLEDVSNEQFF